The 6 T cell receptor beta chains listed next were all sequenced from one sample in a study of shared clonotypes between healthy human individuals. Measured with immunoSEQ multiplex PCR; TCRdb has only the in-frame clones, and not every one. The table includes roughly 1,500,000 clones, 98% detected once. Input material: naive CD4+ T cells sorted from blood. The subset is: CD45RA+ positively selected. The receptors were sampled from a man younger than 40 in good health.

The genes are TRBV11-3 and TRBJ2-1; 9 nucleotides match TRBD2. This CDR3 comprises 16 residues. Germline V gives CDR1 SGHNT, CDR2 YENEEA. With V trimmed by 1 base and J by 7 bases, 8 bases remained unmatched. The CDR3 sequence is CASSLVGTSLLNEQFF. CDR3 coding DNA: TGTGCCAGCAGCTTAGTAGGGACTAGCCTATTAAATGAGCAGTTCTTC.

This chain links TRBV2 with TRBJ2-7, with no clear D. Per germline, CDR1 SNHLY and CDR2 FYNNEI. The CDR3 has 11 amino acids. The V end lost 3 bases, the J end lost 13 bases, and 13 bases lay between the germline ends. The chain's CDR3 is CASSDEVWAYF. The CDR3 DNA reads as TGTGCCAGCAGTGATGAGGTCTGGGCTTACTTC.

In regard to this clone: Other DNA sequences in the sample encode the same CDR3. V and J are TRBV5-1 and TRBJ2-1; D perhaps matches TRBD1 (6 bases). The CDR3 totals 15 residues. Trimming stripped 4 bases from V and 1 base from J, with 12 bases between. Germline V gene lookup returns CDR1 SGHRS and CDR2 YFSETQ. CDR3 sequence (DNA): TGCGCCAGCAGCCCTACCGGGACATCCTACAATGAGCAGTTCTTC. Residues: CASSPTGTSYNEQFF.

The V and J genes are TRBV7-2 and TRBJ2-7; no reliable D call. Trimming left V 5 bases short and J 1 base short, with 15 bases between. The CDR3 has 15 amino acids. The germline CDR1 and CDR2 sequences are SGHTA and FQGNSA. The CDR3 nucleotides are TGTGCCAGCAGCCATCGCCTGGGAATTTCCTACGAGCAGTACTTC. This encodes CASSHRLGISYEQYF.

CDR3 DNA sequence: TGTGCCAGCAGCTTAGTAACCGGCGGCGTGACAGATACGCAGTATTTT. Its translation: CASSLVTGGVTDTQYF. The J gene is TRBJ2-3, the V gene TRBV7-8; D remains unclear. Per germline, CDR1 SGHVS and CDR2 FQNEAQ. The CDR3 runs 16 residues. V lost 1 base to trimming and J lost 3 bases, with 14 bases between them.

The rearrangement uses TRBV4-2 and TRBJ2-1; D might be TRBD1 (6 bases). The CDR3 is 19 residues long. The V gene's germline CDR1 is LGHNA and CDR2 YNFKEQ. With 4 bases removed from V and 6 bases from J, the gap between germline ends came to 28 bases. CDR3 DNA sequence: TGTGCCAGCAGCCTCAGGCCCCGCCAGATTGGGGGCCGGCCCAATGAGCAGTTCTTC. This sequence encodes CASSLRPRQIGGRPNEQFF.